This TCR beta chain originates from a study of shared clonotypes between healthy human individuals. The overall study: Three plates each covered CD4 naive and memory; CD8 naive two, CD8 memory one. Study results and limitations: Naive subsets generally had larger estimated richness than memory subsets.

Once extracted for a subset, genomic DNA was divided evenly among several immunoSEQ plates. How the authors handled the data: Junction-only sequences without quality scores came from ImmunoSEQ, so filtering differed. Assay used: immunoSEQ multiplex PCR; TCRdb lists only in-frame clones, some missing. Clone size and V and J calls were adopted from that table, with D and trimming inferred from the DNA. The sample shows a few million clones, just over 90% of them seen only once. Germline trimming cut 5 bases from V and 8 bases from J; bases unmatched to any gene: 7. Germline V gene sequence: CDR1 SGHTA, CDR2 FQGNSA. The CDR3 extends over 15 amino acids. This clone occurred a few times. Its specificity is not known.

The chain joins TRBV7-2 to TRBJ1-6; 9 nucleotides agree with TRBD1. Sequencing input: naive CD4+ T cells sorted from blood. Described subset: CD45RA+ positively selected. The receptor was isolated from a man between 18 and 29 years old in good health. The CDR3 loop is CASSQGQGIYSPLHF. CDR3 bases: TGTGCCAGCAGCCAAGGACAGGGGATTTATTCACCCCTCCACTTT.